This T cell receptor beta chain originates from a study of PD-1 blockade in mismatch repair-deficient tumors (dated by TCRdb to the late 2010s). Background for the entire study: Between late 2013 and September 2016, the trial enrolled roughly 85 consecutive patients with approximately 13 mismatch repair-deficient cancer types, every one of whom had been previously treated and was progressing. Tumor-associated T cell clones in the peripheral blood of patients responding to PD-1 blockade were tracked using deep sequencing of TCR CDR3 regions. Findings and caveats that apply to the study as a whole: Clones residing in the tumor, which were often undetectable in blood before treatment, expanded quickly after pembrolizumab and then contracted, generally before radiologic responses.

The CDR3 holds 15 amino acids from the cysteine to the phenylalanine. The sequence is cut down to CDR3 DNA, 45 bases in frame from base 1. According to the germline V gene, CDR1 reads SGDLS and CDR2 reads YYNGEE. Cut back by 3 bases and 8 bases, the V and J ends lie 20 bases apart. Mismatch repair deficiency was established in every enrolled patient by polymerase chain reaction or immunohistochemistry. TCR sequencing was carried out for three patients who responded to pembrolizumab therapy. The phase II trial prospectively evaluated PD-1 blockade with pembrolizumab in advanced mismatch repair-deficient cancers, independent of tissue of origin. Peripheral blood T cell samples were serially collected before and at multiple times after PD-1 blockade was started. Blood sampling time points were reported as weeks after the first dose of pembrolizumab. Concerning this clone itself: Its antigen specificity is not known. Per-nucleotide qualities are absent, and no much larger clonotype sits a single base away.

Library preparation was by the immunoSEQ multiplex PCR assay. The table was pulled from immuneACCESS by TCRdb, which kept in-frame rearrangements only. Such tables lose some clones; where checked, under half of the loss comes from unresolved V genes, and the rest has no known cause. This sample holds around 18,000 clones; about 87% were observed only once. The ten largest clones take up approximately 1.5% of the sample. This receptor was taken from an adult with mismatch repair-deficient cancer. The material sequenced was PBMCs, taken approximately 22 weeks after starting pembrolizumab. The receptor chain draws on TRBV9 and TRBJ2-5; the best D guess is TRBD1, with 6 bases matching. The bases are TGTGCCAGCAGCGAGGAGGATTTAGTGGGACACACCCAGTACTTC. Translated, it reads CASSEEDLVGHTQYF.